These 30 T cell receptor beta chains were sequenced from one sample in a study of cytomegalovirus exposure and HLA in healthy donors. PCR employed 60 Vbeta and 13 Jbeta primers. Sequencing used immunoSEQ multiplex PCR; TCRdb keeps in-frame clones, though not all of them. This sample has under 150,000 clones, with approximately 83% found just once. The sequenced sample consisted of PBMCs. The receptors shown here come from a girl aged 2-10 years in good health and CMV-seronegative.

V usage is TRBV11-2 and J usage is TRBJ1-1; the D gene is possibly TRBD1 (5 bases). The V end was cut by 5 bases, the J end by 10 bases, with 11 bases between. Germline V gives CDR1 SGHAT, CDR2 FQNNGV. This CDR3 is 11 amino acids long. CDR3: CASSAGDGAFF. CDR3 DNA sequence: TGTGCCAGCAGCGCGGGGGATGGAGCTTTCTTT. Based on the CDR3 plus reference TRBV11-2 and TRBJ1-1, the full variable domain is EAGVAQSPRYKIIEKRQSVAFWCNPISGHATLYWYQQILGQGPKLLIQFQNNGVVDDSQLPKDRFSAERLKGVDSTLKIQPAKLEDSAVYLCASSAGDGAFFGQGTRLTVV.

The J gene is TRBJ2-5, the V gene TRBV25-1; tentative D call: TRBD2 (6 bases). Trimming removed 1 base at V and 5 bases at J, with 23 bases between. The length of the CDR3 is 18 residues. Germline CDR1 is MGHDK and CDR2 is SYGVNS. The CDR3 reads CASSESPGGRTIRETQYF. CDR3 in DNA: TGTGCCAGCAGTGAATCGCCAGGCGGGCGGACTATACGTGAGACCCAGTACTTC.

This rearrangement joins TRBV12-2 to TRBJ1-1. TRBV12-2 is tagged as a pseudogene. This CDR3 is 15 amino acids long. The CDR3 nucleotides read TGTGCAAGTCGCCTCCCGCGGGGAAGGAACACTGAAGCTTTCTTT. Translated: CASRLPRGRNTEAFF.

For the CDR3, the DNA is TGTGCCAGTAGACCTTGGGACCGGGGGTCCCAAACTGAAGCTTTCTTT. It codes for CASRPWDRGSQTEAFF. V gene TRBV19 combines with J gene TRBJ1-1; possibly TRBD1 for D (5 bases). This CDR3 has 16 amino acids. Between the trimmed V and J ends, which lost 6 bases and 5 bases, there was a span of 22 bases. The germline CDR1 and CDR2 sequences are LNHDA and SQIVND (reference sequence).

The CDR3 nucleotides read TGTGCCAGCTCACCGCTTGGGACAGCGTATCAGCCCCAGCATTTT. Translating it yields CASSPLGTAYQPQHF. V usage is TRBV18 and J usage is TRBJ1-5; TRBD1 matches 7 bases. The CDR3 sequence is 15 residues long. The V segment lost 3 bases and the J segment 5 bases; nucleotides outside the gene matches: 7. Germline assignment: CDR1 KGHSH and CDR2 LQKENI.

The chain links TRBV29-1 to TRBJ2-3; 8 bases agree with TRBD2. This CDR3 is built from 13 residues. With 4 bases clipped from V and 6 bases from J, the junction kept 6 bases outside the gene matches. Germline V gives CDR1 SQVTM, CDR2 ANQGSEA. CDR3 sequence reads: CSVGVAGLDTQYF. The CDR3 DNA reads TGCAGCGTTGGAGTAGCGGGATTGGATACGCAGTATTTT.

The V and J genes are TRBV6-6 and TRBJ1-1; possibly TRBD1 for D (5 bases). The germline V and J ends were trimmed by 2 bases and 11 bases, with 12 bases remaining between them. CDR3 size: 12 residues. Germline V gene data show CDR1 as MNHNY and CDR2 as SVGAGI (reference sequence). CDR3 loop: CASSYGGGDAFF. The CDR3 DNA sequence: TGTGCCAGCAGTTACGGCGGGGGGGACGCTTTCTTT.

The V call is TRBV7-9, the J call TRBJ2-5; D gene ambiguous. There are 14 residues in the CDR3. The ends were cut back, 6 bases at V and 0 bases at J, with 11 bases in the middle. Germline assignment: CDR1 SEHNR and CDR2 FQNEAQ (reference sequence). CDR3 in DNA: TGTGCCAGCAGTTATTCACGGTACCAAGAGACCCAGTACTTC. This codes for CASSYSRYQETQYF.

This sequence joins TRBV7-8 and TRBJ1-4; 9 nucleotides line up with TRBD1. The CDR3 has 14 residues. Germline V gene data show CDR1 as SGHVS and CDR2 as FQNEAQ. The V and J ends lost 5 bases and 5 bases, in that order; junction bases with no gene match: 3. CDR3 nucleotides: TGTGCCAGCAGCCGGGACAGGGTCAATGAAAAACTGTTTTTT. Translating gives CASSRDRVNEKLFF.

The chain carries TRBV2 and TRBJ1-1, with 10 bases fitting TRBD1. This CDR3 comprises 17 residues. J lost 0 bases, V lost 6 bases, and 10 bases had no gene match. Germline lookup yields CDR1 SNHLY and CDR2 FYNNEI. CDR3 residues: CASRLGGTGDMNTEAFF. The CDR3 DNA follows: TGTGCCAGCAGGTTGGGTGGGACAGGGGACATGAACACTGAAGCTTTCTTT.

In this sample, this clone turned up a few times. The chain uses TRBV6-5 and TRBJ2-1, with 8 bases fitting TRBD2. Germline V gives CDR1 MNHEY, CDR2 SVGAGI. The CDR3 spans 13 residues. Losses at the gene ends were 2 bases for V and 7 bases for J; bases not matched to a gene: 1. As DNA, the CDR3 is TGTGCCAGCAGTTACCTAGCGGGTAATGAGCAGTTCTTC. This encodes CASSYLAGNEQFF.

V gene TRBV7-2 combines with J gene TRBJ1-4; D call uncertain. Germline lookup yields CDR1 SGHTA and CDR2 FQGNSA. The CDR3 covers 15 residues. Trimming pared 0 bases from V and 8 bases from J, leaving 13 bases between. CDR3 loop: CASSLALGSGEKLFF. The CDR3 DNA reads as TGTGCCAGCAGCTTAGCGTTGGGGAGTGGAGAAAAACTGTTTTTT.

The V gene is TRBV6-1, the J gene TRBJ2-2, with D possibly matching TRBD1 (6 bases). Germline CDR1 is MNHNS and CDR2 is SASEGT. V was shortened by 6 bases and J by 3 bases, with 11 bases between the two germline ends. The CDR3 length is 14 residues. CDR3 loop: CASSGPGDTGELFF. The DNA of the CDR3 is TGTGCCAGCAGCGGTCCAGGGGACACCGGGGAGCTGTTTTTT.

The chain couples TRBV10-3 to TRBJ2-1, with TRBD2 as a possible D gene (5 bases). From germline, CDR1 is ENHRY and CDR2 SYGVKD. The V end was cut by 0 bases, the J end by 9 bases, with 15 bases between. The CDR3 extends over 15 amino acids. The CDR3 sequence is CAISESVGLTGEQFF. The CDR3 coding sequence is TGTGCCATCAGTGAGTCGGTCGGACTTACGGGTGAGCAGTTCTTC.

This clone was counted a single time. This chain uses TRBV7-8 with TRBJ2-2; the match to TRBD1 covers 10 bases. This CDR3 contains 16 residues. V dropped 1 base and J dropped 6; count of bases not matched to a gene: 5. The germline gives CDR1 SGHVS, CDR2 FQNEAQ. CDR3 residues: CASSLGRDRGSGELFF. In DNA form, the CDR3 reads TGTGCCAGCAGCTTAGGCCGGGACAGGGGTTCCGGGGAGCTGTTTTTT.

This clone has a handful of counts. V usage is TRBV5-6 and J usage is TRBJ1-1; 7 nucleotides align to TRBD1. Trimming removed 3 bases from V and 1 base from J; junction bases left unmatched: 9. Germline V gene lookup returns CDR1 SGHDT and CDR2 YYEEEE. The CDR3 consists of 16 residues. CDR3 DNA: TGTGCCAGCAGCTCCACACCGACAGGGTCGAACACTGAAGCTTTCTTT. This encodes CASSSTPTGSNTEAFF.

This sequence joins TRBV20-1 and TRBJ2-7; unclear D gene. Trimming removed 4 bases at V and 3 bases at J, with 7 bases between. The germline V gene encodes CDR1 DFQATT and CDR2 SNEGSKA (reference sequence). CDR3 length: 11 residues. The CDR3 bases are TGCAGTGCTATCCGCAGCTACGAGCAGTACTTC. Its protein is CSAIRSYEQYF.

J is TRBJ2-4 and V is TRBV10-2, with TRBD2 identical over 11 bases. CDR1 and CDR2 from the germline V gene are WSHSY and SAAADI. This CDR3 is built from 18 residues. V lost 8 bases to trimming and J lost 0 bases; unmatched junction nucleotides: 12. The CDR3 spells CASATSGGWGVAKNIQYF. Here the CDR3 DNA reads TGCGCCAGCGCAACTAGCGGGGGTTGGGGCGTAGCCAAAAACATTCAGTACTTC.

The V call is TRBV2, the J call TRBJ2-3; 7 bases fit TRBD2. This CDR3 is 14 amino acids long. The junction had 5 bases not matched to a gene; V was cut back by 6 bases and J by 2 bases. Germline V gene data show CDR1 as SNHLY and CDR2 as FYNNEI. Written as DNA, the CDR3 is TGTGCCAGCAGCCTAGCGGCCCCCACAGATACGCAGTATTTT. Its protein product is CASSLAAPTDTQYF.

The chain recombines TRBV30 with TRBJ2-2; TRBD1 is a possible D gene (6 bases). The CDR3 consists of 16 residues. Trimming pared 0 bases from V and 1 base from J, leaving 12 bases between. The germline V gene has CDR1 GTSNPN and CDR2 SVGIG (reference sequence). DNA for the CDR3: TGTGCCTGGAGTGTACGGGGCAGGGGGAACACCGGGGAGCTGTTTTTT. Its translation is CAWSVRGRGNTGELFF.

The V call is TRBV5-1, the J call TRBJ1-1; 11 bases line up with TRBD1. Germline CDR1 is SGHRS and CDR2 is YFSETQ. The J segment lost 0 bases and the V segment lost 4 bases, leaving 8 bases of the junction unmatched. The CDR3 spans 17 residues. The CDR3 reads CASSLRTGGAMNTEAFF. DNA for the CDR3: TGCGCCAGCAGCCTCCGGACAGGGGGCGCGATGAACACTGAAGCTTTCTTT.

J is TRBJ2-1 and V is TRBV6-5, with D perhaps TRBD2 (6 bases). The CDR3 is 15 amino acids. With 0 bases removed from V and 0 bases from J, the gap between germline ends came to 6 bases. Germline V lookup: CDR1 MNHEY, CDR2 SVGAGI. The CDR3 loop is CASSYSSGSYNEQFF. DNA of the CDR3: TGTGCCAGCAGTTACTCTAGCGGCTCCTACAATGAGCAGTTCTTC.

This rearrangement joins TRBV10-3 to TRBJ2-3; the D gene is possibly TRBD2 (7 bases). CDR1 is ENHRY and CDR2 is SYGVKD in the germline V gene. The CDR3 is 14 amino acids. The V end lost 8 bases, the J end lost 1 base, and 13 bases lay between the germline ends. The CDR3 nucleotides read TGTGCCATCGGGCTGGGGGGGCGCACAGATACGCAGTATTTT. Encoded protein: CAIGLGGRTDTQYF.

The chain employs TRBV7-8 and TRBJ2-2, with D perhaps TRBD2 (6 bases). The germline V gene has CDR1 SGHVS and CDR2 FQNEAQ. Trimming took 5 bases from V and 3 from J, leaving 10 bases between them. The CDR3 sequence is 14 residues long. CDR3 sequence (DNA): TGTGCCAGCAGCCCCGGGACTGACACCGGGGAGCTGTTTTTT. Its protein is CASSPGTDTGELFF.

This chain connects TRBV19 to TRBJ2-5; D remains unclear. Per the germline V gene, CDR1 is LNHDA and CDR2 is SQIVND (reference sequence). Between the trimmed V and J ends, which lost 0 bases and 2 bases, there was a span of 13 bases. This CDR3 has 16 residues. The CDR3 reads CASSIDLRSYQETQYF. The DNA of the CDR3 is TGTGCCAGTAGTATAGATTTGCGGAGCTATCAAGAGACCCAGTACTTC.

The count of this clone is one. CDR3 protein: CASSSGEGTNYGYTF. The CDR3, as DNA: TGTGCCAGCAGCTCGGGGGAGGGGACTAACTATGGCTACACCTTC. The J gene is TRBJ1-2, the V gene TRBV5-4, with D tentatively TRBD1 (5 bases). The germline V and J ends were trimmed by 3 bases and 0 bases, with 12 bases remaining between them. The CDR3 is 15 amino acids. CDR1 SGHNT and CDR2 YYREEE come from the germline V gene (reference sequence).

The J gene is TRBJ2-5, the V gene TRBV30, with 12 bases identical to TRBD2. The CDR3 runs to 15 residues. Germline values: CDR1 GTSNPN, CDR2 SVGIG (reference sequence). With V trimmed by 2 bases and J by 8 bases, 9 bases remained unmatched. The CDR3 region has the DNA TGTGCCTGGAGTCCGACTAGCGGGGGACTTAACACCCAGTACTTC. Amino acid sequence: CAWSPTSGGLNTQYF.

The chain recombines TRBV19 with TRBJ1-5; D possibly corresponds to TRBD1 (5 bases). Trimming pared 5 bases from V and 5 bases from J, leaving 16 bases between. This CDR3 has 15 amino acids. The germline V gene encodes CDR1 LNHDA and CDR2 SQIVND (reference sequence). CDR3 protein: CASSFPGRADQPQHF. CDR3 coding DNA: TGTGCCAGTAGTTTCCCTGGCAGGGCGGATCAGCCCCAGCATTTT. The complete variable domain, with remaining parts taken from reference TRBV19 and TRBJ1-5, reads DGGITQSPKYLFRKEGQNVTLSCEQNLNHDAMYWYRQDPGQGLRLIYYSQIVNDFQKGDIAEGYSVSREKKESFPLTVTSAQKNPTAFYLCASSFPGRADQPQHFGDGTRLSIL.

The CDR3 DNA is TGTGCCAGCAGCTTAGTGCTAGGGACTAGCGGGAGGGCCAATGAGCAGTTCTTC. As protein: CASSLVLGTSGRANEQFF. This chain links TRBV7-2 with TRBJ2-1; 16 bases are a match to TRBD2. The CDR3 contains 18 residues. Germline V gene sequence: CDR1 SGHTA, CDR2 FQGNSA. V shed 1 base, J shed 6 bases, and the junction held 6 bases outside the gene matches.

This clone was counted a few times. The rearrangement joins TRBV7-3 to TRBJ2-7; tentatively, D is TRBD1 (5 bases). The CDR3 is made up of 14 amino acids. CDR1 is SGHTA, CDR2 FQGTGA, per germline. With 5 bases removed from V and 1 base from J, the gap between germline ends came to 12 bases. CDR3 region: CASSRGFGSYEQYF. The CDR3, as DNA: TGTGCCAGCAGCAGGGGATTTGGGTCCTACGAGCAGTACTTC.